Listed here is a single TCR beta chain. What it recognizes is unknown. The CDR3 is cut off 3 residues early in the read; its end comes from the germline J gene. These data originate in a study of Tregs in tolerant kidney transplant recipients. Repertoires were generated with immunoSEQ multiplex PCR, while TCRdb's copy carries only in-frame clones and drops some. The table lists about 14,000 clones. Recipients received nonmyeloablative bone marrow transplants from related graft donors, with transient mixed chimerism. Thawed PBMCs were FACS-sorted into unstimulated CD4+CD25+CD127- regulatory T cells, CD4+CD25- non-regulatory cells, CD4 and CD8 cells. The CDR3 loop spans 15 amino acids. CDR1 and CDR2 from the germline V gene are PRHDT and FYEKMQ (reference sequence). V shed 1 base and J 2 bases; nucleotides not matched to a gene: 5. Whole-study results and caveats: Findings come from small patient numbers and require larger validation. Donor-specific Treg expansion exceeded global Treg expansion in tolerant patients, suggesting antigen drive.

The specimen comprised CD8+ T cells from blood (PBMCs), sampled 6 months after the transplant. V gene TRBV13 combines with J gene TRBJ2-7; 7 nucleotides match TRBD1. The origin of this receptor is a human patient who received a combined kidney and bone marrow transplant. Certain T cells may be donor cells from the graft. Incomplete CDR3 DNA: TGTGCCAGCAGCTTAGATGGGACAGCGCCCTACGAG. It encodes CASSLDGTAPYE. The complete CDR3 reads CASSLDGTAPYEQYF.